The 15 T cell receptor beta chains given below trace back to one sample, sequenced in a study of T cells expressing NK-cell markers. TCRdb re-analyzed the 5' RACE reads; it lists each CDR3 protein once, without DNA. The sample data list some 500,000 distinct CDR3 sequences. Specimen: blood T cells: a sorted CD56 or NKG2C T cell subset, CD4+ or CD8+ T cells, or bulk PBMC T cells (not recorded which). The receptors were gathered from a woman aged 50 to 60 in good health.

J is TRBJ2-2 and V is TRBV6-2 or TRBV6-3; checking the TCRdb D call of TRBD2 is not possible without DNA. Germline V lookup: CDR1 MNHEY, CDR2 SVGEGT. This CDR3 spans 14 amino acids. This chain's CDR3 is CASSSLLNTGELFF.

The chain uses TRBV5-1 and TRBJ2-1; the D gene TCRdb calls, TRBD2, cannot be checked with no DNA. This CDR3 is built from 15 residues. Germline CDR1 SGHRS, CDR2 YFSETQ. CDR3 amino acids: CASSQGLVSPQEQFF.

V and J are TRBV6-2 or TRBV6-3 and TRBJ2-4; the TCRdb call, TRBD1, lacks DNA for checking. The CDR3 runs 15 residues. The germline gives CDR1 MNHEY, CDR2 SVGEGT. The CDR3 spells CASSHGGFAKNIQYF.

The chain joins TRBV18 to TRBJ2-7. CDR1 and CDR2 from the germline V gene are KGHSH and LQKENI. This CDR3 is built from 11 residues. The CDR3 sequence is CASANPLEQYF.

This chain uses TRBV24-1 with TRBJ2-5; TCRdb lists TRBD2, though no DNA is available to test this call. There are 15 residues in the CDR3. Germline assignment: CDR1 KGHDR and CDR2 SFDVKD. CDR3: CATSDVTSGRETQYF.

The rearrangement uses TRBV18 and TRBJ2-3; TCRdb's D call of TRBD1 is untestable without DNA. Germline V gene data show CDR1 as KGHSH and CDR2 as LQKENI. CDR3 length: 16 residues. The CDR3 reads CASSPRQGLKSDTQYF.

The chain combines TRBV4-1 with TRBJ2-7; the D call from TCRdb, TRBD2, cannot be confirmed without DNA. Looked up from germline, CDR1 is MGHRA and CDR2 is YSYEKL. CDR3 length: 16 amino acids. The CDR3 protein is CASSPFKTAGSYEQYF.

The chain combines TRBV20-1 with TRBJ2-5; TCRdb picks TRBD2, but there is no DNA to check that call. Germline lookup yields CDR1 DFQATT and CDR2 SNEGSKA (reference sequence). The CDR3 spans 15 residues. The CDR3 reads CSARDGLAPQETQYF.

The V and J genes are TRBV7-9 and TRBJ1-4; TCRdb proposes TRBD1, but this gene call is untestable without DNA. CDR3 length: 14 residues. Germline values: CDR1 SEHNR, CDR2 FQNEAQ (reference sequence). The CDR3 is CASSLRGIAEKLFF.

V is TRBV12-3 or TRBV12-4 and J is TRBJ2-1; TCRdb gives TRBD2 as the D gene, but with no DNA this cannot be confirmed. The CDR3 has 16 amino acids. The CDR3 spells CASSFQAGGGGNEQFF.

The rearrangement uses TRBV4-2 and TRBJ2-3; TCRdb's D call of TRBD2 is untestable without DNA. The CDR3 is 15 residues long. CDR1 is LGHNA, CDR2 YNFKEQ, per germline. CDR3 in amino acids: CASSPLADSTDTQYF.

The V gene is TRBV20-1, the J gene TRBJ2-7; TCRdb proposes TRBD1, but this gene call is untestable without DNA. The CDR3 extends over 14 amino acids. Germline lookup yields CDR1 DFQATT and CDR2 SNEGSKA (reference sequence). Here the CDR3 reads CSARSGTGEWEQYF.

V usage is TRBV19 and J usage is TRBJ2-7. This CDR3 has 14 amino acids. Per the germline V gene, CDR1 is LNHDA and CDR2 is SQIVND (reference sequence). The CDR3 sequence is CASSIARYGYEQYF.

The chain recombines TRBV20-1 with TRBJ2-3; as DNA is missing, the TRBD2 call by TCRdb cannot be tested. The germline V gene encodes CDR1 DFQATT and CDR2 SNEGSKA (reference sequence). The CDR3 covers 15 residues. The CDR3 loop is CSARSRTSVHDTQYF.

J is TRBJ2-3 and V is TRBV6-6; TCRdb gives TRBD1 as the D gene, but with no DNA this cannot be confirmed. This CDR3 spans 13 amino acids. Germline CDR1 MNHNY, CDR2 SVGAGI (reference sequence). CDR3: CASSYLPVGTQYF.